The following is a TCR beta chain sequence with its context. The antigen remains undetermined. This record belongs to a study of memory CD4+ T cells and cytomegalovirus serostatus. Whole-study context: This sample comes from healthy Belgian adults, under 10 CMV seropositive, approximately 23 seronegative. General study points: CD4+ memory repertoires contained about 40% of the roughly 150 reported CMV TCRbeta sequences.

V was trimmed by 5 bases and J by 10 bases, leaving 15 bases between them. This CDR3 region has 13 residues. CDR1 MDHEN and CDR2 SYDVKM come from the germline V gene. In the original processing: After removing out-of-frame reads, 2,204,828 distinct TCRbeta sequences remained. Clones were sequenced by immunoSEQ multiplex PCR, and TCRdb holds only the in-frame ones, with some missing. V and J calls and clone size come straight from that table; D and trimming were deduced from the DNA. This table has tens of thousands of clones, approximately 80% appearing once. The sort gate was single viable CD3+CD4+CD8-CD45RO+ cells for memory CD4+ T cells.

The sequencing sample was made of memory CD4+ T cells from blood. The chain recombines TRBV28 with TRBJ2-1; perhaps TRBD1 as D (8 bases). The receptor comes from an adult in good health and CMV-seronegative. The CDR3 loop reads CASSIQGGGEQFF. The CDR3 DNA is TGTGCCAGCAGTATACAGGGGGGGGGAGAGCAGTTCTTC.